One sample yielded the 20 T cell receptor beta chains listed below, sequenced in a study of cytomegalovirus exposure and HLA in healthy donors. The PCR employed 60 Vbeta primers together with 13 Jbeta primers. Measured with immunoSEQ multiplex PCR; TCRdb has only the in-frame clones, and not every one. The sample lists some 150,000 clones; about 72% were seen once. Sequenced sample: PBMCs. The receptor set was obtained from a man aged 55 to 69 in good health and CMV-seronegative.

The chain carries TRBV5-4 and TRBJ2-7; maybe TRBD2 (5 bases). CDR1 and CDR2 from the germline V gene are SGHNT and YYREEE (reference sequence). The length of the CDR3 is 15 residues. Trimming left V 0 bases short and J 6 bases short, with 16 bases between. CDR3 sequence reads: CASSLVGRRVGEQYF. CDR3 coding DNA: TGTGCCAGCAGCTTGGTAGGACGGCGGGTCGGCGAGCAGTACTTC.

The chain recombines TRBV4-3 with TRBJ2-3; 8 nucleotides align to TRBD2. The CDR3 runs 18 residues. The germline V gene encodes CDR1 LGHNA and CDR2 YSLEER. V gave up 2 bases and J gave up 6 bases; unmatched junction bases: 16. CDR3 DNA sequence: TGCGCCAGCAGCCAATCGCCCGCCATAGCGGGGAGAATTGATACGCAGTATTTT. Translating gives CASSQSPAIAGRIDTQYF.

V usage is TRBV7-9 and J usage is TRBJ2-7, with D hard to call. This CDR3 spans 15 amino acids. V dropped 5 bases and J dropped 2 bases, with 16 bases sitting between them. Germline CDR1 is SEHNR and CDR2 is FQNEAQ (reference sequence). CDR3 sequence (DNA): TGTGCCAGCAGCCCCGGCGCAGCGAAAGCCTACGAGCAGTACTTC. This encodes CASSPGAAKAYEQYF.

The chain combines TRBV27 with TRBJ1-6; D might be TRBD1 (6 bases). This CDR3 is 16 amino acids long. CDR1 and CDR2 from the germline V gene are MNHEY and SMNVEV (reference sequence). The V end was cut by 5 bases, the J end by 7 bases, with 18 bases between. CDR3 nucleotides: TGTGCCAGCAGTCCCCTAACAGGGATAGGAAATTCACCCCTCCACTTT. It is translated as CASSPLTGIGNSPLHF.

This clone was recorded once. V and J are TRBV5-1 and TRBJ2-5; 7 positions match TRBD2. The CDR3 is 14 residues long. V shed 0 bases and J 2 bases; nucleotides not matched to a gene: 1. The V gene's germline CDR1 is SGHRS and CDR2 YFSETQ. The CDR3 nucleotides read TGCGCCAGCAGCTTGGGCGGGGGTCAAGAGACCCAGTACTTC. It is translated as CASSLGGGQETQYF.

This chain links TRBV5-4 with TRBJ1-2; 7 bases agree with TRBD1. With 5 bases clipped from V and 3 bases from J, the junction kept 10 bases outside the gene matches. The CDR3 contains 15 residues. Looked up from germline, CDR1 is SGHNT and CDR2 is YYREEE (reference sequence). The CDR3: CASRPGTAFHYGYTF. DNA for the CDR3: TGTGCCAGCAGGCCCGGGACAGCGTTCCACTATGGCTACACCTTC.

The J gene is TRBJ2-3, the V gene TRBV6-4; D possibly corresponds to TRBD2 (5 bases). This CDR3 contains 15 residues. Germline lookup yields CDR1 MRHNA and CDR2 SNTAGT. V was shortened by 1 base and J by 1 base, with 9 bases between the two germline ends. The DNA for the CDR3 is TGTGCCAGCAGTGACTTGGCGGGCGGCACAGATACGCAGTATTTT. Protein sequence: CASSDLAGGTDTQYF.

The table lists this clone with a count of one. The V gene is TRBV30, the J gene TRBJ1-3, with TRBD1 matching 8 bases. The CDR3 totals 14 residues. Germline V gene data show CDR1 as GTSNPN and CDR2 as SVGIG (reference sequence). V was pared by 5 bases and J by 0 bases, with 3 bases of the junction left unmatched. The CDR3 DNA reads TGTGCCTGGTCACAGGGGGACTCTGGAAACACCATATATTTT. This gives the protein CAWSQGDSGNTIYF. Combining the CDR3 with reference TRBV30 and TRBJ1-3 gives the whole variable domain SQTIHQWPATLVQPVGSPLSLECTVEGTSNPNLYWYRQAAGRGLQLLFYSVGIGQISSEVPQNLSASRPQDRQFILSSKKLLLSDSGFYLCAWSQGDSGNTIYFGEGSWLTVV.

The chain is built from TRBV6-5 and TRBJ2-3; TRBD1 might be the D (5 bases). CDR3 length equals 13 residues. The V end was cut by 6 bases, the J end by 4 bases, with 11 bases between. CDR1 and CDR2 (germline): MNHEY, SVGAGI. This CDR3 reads CASRAGRPDTQYF. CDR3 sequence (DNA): TGTGCCAGCAGGGCAGGGCGGCCAGATACGCAGTATTTT.

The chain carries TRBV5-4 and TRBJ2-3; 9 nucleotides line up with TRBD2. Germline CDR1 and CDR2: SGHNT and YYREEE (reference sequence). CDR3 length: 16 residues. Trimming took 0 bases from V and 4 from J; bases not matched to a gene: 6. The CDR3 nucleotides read TGTGCCAGCAGCTTGGGGCGGGGGGGCCGGCCAGATACGCAGTATTTT. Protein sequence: CASSLGRGGRPDTQYF.

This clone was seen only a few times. In DNA, the CDR3 is TGCAGCGTACCCGGCGGGCCCGGGGAGCTGTTTTTT. This gives the protein CSVPGGPGELFF. The chain couples TRBV29-1 to TRBJ2-2; maybe TRBD2 (5 bases). Germline V lookup: CDR1 SQVTM, CDR2 ANQGSEA. V was trimmed by 6 bases and J by 6 bases, leaving 11 bases between them. This CDR3 comprises 12 residues.

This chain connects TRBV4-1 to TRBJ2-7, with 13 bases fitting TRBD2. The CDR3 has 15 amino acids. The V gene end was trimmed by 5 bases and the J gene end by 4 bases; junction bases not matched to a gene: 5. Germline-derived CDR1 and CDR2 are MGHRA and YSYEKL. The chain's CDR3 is CASSYGTSGIYEQYF. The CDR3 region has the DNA TGCGCCAGCAGCTACGGGACTAGCGGGATATACGAGCAGTACTTC.

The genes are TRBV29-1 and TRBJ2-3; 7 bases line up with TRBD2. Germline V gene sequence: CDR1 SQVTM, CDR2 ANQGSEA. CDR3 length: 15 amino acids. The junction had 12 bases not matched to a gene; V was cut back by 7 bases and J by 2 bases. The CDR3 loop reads CSGCGASGDTDTQYF. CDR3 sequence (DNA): TGCAGCGGTTGTGGTGCTAGCGGAGACACAGATACGCAGTATTTT.

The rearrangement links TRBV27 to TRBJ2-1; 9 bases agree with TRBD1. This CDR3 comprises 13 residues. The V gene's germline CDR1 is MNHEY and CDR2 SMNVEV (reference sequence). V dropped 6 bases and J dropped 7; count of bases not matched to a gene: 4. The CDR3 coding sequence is TGTGCCAGCAGGGACAGGGGCTTGAATGAGCAGTTCTTC. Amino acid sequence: CASRDRGLNEQFF.

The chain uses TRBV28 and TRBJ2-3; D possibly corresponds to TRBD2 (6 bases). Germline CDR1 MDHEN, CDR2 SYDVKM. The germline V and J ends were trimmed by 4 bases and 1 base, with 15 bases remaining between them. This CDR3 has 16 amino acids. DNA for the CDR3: TGTGCCAGCAGTTCCGAGCGGGCCAGTCGCACAGATACGCAGTATTTT. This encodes CASSSERASRTDTQYF.

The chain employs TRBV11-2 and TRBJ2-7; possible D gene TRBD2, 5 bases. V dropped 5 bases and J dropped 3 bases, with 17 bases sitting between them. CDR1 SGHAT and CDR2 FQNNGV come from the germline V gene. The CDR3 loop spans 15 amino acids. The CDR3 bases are TGTGCCAGCAGCCACGGGGTAGCCCTAGGCTACGAGCAGTACTTC. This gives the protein CASSHGVALGYEQYF. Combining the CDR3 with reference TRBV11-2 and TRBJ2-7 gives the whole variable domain EAGVAQSPRYKIIEKRQSVAFWCNPISGHATLYWYQQILGQGPKLLIQFQNNGVVDDSQLPKDRFSAERLKGVDSTLKIQPAKLEDSAVYLCASSHGVALGYEQYFGPGTRLTVT.

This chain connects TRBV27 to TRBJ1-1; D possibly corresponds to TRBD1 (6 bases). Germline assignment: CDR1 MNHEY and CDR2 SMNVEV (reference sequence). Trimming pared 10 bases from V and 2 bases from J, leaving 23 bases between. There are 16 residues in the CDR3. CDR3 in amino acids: CATRKGGVRVNTEAFF. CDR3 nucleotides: TGTGCCACAAGAAAGGGGGGGGTGAGGGTTAACACTGAAGCTTTCTTT.

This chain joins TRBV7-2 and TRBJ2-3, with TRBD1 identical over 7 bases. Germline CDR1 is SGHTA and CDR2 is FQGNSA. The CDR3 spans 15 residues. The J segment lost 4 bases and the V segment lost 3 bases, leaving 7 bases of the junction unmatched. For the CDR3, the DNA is TGTGCCAGCAGCTTTATCGGGCAGGGGGCAGATACGCAGTATTTT. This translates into CASSFIGQGADTQYF.

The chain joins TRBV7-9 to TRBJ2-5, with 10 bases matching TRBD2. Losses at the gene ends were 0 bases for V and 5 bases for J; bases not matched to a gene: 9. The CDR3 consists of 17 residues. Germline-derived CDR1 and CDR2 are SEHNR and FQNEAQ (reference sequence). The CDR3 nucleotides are TGTGCCAGCAGCTTAGCGCTAGCGGGGGCGACAAGGGAGACCCAGTACTTC. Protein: CASSLALAGATRETQYF.

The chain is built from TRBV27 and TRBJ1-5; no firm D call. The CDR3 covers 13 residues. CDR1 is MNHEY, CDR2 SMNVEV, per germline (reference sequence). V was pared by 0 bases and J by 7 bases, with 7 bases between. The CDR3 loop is CASSLSREQPQHF. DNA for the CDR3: TGTGCCAGCAGTTTATCGCGAGAGCAGCCCCAGCATTTT.